Described below is a single T cell receptor (beta chain) sequence and its context. These data come from a study of blood T cell repertoires in COVID-19. Overall study context: The study drew acute and convalescent COVID-19 samples from the United States, Italy and Spain. In each case, the material was cDNA or gDNA derived from T cells, B-cell-depleted T cells, or PBMCs.

In the authors' methods: Amplification with reference gene primers provided the estimates of nucleated cell counts. Profiled with immunoSEQ multiplex PCR; TCRdb holds only in-frame clones, not every one. That table furnishes V, J and clone size, whereas the DNA furnished D and trimming. The table has 95,000 or so clones, under 85% seen once; the top ten hold more than 20%. The CDR3 is made up of 17 amino acids. The germline V gene encodes CDR1 SGHVS and CDR2 FQNEAQ. V shed 2 bases and J 3 bases; nucleotides not matched to a gene: 10. Sequencing was carried out using peripheral blood. The chain carries TRBV7-8 and TRBJ2-7, with TRBD2 identical over 10 bases. The sequence was collected from a human donor in a cohort sampled during active COVID-19. The CDR3 loop is CASSLRARTSGYYEQYF. The CDR3 DNA reads TGTGCCAGCAGCTTAAGGGCGAGGACTAGCGGTTACTACGAGCAGTACTTC.